This T cell receptor (beta chain) comes out of a study of cytomegalovirus exposure and HLA in healthy donors. As for this clone: Antigen unknown.

Primers included in the PCR were 60 Vbeta and 13 Jbeta primers. The table came from immunoSEQ multiplex PCR; TCRdb's copy has only in-frame clones and leaves some out. The data show over 95,000 clones, 77% seen once. The V gene lost 4 bases and the J gene lost 5 bases, with 24 bases spanning the gap. The CDR3 is made up of 17 amino acids. The germline V gene has CDR1 SGHNT and CDR2 YYREEE (reference sequence). Study-wide results and limits: Later analysis associated a missense DCLRE1C variant with TCR beta V- and J-gene trimming. Cytomegalovirus status, reportedly, was diagnosed with high specificity and sensitivity by the classifier. Further analysis was carried out later, and it showed several of the most significant clusters appearing linked to common viral pathogens. Association of about 17,000 TCR beta sequences with HLA alleles was found at 0.05 false discovery rate in a later analysis.

The sample consisted of PBMCs. J is TRBJ2-5 and V is TRBV5-4, with a tentative D call TRBD2 (7 bases). This sequence was found in a man aged 40-49 years in good health and CMV-seropositive. CDR3 sequence reads: CASSVGGGVGTMETQYF. For the CDR3, the DNA is TGTGCCAGCAGCGTTGGAGGGGGGGTGGGGACGATGGAGACCCAGTACTTC.